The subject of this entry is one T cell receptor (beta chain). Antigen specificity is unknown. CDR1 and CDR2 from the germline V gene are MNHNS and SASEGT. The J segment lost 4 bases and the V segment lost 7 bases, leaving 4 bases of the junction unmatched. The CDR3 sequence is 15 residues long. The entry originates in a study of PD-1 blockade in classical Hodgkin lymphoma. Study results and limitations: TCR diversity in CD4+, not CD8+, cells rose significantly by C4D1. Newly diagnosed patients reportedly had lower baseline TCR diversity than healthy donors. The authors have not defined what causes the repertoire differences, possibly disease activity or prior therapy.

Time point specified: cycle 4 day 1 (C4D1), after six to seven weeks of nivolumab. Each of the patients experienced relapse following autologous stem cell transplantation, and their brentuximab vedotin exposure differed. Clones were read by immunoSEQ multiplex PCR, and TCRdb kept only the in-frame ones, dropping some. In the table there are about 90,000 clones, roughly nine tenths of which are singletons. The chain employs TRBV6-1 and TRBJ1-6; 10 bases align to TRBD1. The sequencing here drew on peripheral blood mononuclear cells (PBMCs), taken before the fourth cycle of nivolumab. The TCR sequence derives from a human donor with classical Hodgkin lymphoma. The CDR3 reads CASMRTGGYNSPLHF. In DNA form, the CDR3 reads TGTGCCAGCATGCGGACAGGGGGATATAATTCACCCCTCCACTTT.